This record concerns one TCR beta chain sequence. Germline V gene lookup returns CDR1 SGHAT and CDR2 FQNNGV. The germline V and J ends were trimmed by 5 bases and 1 base, with 8 bases remaining between them. The CDR3 loop spans 14 amino acids. The source of the sample is a study of human T cells and chemical hapten exposure. Study information: Recorded diagnoses among the mostly female patients were alopecia areata, totalis or universalis.

Time point here: pre-sensitization, week 0. Treatment meaning: therapeutic diphenylcyclopropenone sensitization with weekly scalp DPC. MiXCR was run by TCRdb on the RACE reads, yielding one entry per CDR3 protein. The table includes some 70,000 distinct CDR3 sequences, 9.5% to 12% detected once. Here the sequenced sample was whole blood, taken in connection with sensitization to the hapten diphenylcyclopropenone (DPC). This TCR was sampled from a woman aged 50 to 60 with alopecia areata. Some clones in this sample may be carry-over from other donors' samples. V usage is TRBV11-2 and J usage is TRBJ2-2; either TRBD1 or TRBD2 may supply D (5 bases each). The CDR3 DNA reads as TGTGCCAGCAGCCGGGACCTGAACACCGGGGAGCTGTTTTTT. This encodes CASSRDLNTGELFF.